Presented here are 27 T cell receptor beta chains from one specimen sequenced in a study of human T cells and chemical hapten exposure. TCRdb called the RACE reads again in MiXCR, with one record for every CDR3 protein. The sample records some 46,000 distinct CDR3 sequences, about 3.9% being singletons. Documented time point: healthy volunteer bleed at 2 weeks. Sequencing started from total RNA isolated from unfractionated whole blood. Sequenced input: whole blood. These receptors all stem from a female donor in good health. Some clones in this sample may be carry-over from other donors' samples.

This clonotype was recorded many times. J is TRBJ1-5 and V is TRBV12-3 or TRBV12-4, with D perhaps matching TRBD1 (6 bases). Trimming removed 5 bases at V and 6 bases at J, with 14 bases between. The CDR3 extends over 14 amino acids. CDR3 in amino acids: CASSRTGSGQPQHF. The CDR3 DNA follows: TGTGCCAGCAGTCGTACAGGGTCGGGTCAGCCCCAGCATTTT.

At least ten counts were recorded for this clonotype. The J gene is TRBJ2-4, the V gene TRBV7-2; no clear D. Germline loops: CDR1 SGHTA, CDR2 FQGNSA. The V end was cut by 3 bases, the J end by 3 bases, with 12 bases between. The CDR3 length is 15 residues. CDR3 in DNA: TGTGCCAGCAGCTTCCGTCGATCCAACAAAAACATTCAGTACTTC. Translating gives CASSFRRSNKNIQYF.

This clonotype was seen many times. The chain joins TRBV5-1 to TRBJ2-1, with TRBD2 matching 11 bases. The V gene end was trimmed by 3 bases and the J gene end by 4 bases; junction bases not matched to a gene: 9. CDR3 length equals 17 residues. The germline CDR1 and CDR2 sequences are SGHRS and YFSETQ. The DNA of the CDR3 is TGCGCCAGCAGCTGGAATAGCGGGGGGGCATCATACAATGAGCAGTTCTTC. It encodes CASSWNSGGASYNEQFF.

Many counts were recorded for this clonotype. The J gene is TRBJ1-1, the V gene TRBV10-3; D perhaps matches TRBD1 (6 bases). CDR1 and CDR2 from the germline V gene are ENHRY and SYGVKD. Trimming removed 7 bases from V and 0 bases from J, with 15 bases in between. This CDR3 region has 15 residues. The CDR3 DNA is TGTGCCATCAAACAGGGATTCTTGATGAACACTGAAGCTTTCTTT. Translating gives CAIKQGFLMNTEAFF.

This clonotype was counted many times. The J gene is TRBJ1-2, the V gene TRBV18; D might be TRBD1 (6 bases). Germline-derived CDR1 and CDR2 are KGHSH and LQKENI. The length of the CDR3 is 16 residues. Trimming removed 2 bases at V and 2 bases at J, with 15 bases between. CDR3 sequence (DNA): TGTGCCAGCTCACCATTACAACAGGGATCGAACTATGGCTACACCTTC. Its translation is CASSPLQQGSNYGYTF.

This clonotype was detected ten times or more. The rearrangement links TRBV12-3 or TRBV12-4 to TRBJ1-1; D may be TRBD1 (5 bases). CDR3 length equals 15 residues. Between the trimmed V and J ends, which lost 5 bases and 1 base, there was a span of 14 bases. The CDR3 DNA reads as TGTGCCAGCAGTCAGTTCGGGACGGCGAACACTGAAGCTTTCTTT. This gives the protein CASSQFGTANTEAFF.

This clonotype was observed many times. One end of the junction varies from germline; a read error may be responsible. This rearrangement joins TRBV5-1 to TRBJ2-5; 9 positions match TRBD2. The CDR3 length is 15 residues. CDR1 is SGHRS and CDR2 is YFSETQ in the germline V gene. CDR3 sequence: CACRDQRGAQETQYF. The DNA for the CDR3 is TGCGCCTGCAGGGACCAGCGGGGGGCCCAAGAGACCCAGTACTTC.

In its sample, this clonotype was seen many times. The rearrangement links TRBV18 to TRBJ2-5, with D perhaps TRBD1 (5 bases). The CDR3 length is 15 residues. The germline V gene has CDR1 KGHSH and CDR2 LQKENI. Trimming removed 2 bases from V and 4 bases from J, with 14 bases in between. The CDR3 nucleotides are TGTGCCAGCTCACCAAACGGCAGGGTCCGAGAGACCCAGTACTTC. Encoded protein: CASSPNGRVRETQYF.

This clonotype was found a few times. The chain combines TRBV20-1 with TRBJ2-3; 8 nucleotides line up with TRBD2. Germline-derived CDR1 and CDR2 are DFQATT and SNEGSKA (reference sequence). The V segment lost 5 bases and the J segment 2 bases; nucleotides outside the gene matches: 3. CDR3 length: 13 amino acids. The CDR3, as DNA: TGCAGTGCTGACGGGGGGGTCACAGATACGCAGTATTTT. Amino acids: CSADGGVTDTQYF.

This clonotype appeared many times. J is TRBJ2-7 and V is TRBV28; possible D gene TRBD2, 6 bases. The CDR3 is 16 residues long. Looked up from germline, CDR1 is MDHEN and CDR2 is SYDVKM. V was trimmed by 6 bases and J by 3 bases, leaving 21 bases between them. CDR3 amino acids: CASSLAVGTPSYEQYF. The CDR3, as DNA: TGTGCCAGCAGCTTAGCAGTCGGGACTCCTAGCTACGAGCAGTACTTC.

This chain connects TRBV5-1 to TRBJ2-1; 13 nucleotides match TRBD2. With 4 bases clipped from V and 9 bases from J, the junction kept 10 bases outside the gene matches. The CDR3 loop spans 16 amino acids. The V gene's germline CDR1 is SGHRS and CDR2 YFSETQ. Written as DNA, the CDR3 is TGCGCCAGCAGCCCCCGGACTAGCGGGGGTTGGGGTGAGCAGTTCTTC. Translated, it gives CASSPRTSGGWGEQFF.

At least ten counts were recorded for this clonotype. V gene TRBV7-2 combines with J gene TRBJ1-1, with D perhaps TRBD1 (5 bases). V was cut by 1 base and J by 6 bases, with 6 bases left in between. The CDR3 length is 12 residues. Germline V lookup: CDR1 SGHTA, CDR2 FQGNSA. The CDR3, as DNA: TGTGCCAGCAGCTTAGTGGGGGCTGAAGCTTTCTTT. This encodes CASSLVGAEAFF.

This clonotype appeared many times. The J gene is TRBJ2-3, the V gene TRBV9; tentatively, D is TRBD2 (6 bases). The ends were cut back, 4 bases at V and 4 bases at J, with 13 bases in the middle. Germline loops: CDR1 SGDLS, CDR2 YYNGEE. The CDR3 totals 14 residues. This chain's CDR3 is CASSPGEAADTQYF. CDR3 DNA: TGTGCCAGCAGCCCGGGGGAAGCCGCAGATACGCAGTATTTT.

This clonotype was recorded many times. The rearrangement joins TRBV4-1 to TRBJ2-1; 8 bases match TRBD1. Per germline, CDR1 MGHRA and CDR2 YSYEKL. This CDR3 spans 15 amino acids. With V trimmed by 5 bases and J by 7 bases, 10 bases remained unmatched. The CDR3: CASSFRARGQNEQFF. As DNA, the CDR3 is TGCGCCAGCAGCTTCCGCGCCAGGGGGCAGAATGAGCAGTTCTTC.

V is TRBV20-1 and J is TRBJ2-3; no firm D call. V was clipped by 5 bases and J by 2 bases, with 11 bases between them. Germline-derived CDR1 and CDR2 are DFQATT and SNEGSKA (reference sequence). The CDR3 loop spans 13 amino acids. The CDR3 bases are TGCAGTGCTTCCAATACAATCACAGATACGCAGTATTTT. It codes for CSASNTITDTQYF.

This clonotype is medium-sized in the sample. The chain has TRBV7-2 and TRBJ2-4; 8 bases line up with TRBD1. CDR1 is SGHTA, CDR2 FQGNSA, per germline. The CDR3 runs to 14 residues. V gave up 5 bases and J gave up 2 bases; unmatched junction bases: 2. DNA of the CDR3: TGTGCCAGCAGCCCAGGGGGCTCCAAAAACATTCAGTACTTC. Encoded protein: CASSPGGSKNIQYF.

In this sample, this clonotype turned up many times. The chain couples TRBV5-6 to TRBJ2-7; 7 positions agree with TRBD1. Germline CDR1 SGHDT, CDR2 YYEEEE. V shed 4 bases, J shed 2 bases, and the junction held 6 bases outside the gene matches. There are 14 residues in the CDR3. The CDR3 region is CASSAYRGAYEQYF. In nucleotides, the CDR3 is TGTGCCAGCAGCGCGTACAGGGGCGCCTACGAGCAGTACTTC.

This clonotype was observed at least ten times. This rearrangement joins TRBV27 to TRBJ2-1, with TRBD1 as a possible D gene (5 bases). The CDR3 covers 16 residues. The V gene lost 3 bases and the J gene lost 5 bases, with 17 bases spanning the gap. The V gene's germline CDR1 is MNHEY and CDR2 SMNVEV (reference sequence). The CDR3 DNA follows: TGTGCCAGCAGTTTTGCAGGGCCCCTAATAAACAATGAGCAGTTCTTC. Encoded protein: CASSFAGPLINNEQFF.

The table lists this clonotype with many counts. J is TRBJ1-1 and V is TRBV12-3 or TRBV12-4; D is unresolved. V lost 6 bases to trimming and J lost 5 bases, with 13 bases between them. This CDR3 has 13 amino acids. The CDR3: CASSKTRGTEAFF. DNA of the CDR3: TGTGCCAGCAGCAAAACGCGGGGTACTGAAGCTTTCTTT.

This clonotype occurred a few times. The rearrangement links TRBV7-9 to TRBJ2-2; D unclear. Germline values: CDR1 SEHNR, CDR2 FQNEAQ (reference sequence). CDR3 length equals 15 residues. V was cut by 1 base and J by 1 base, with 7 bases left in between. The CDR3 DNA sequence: TGTGCCAGCAGCTTAGTTGTACAGAACACCGGGGAGCTGTTTTTT. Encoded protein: CASSLVVQNTGELFF.

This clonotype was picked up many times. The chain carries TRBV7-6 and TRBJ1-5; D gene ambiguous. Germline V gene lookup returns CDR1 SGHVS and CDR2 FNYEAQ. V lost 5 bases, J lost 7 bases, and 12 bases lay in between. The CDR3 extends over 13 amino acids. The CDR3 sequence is CASSPAFGQPQHF. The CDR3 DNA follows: TGTGCCAGCAGCCCCGCGTTCGGGCAGCCCCAGCATTTT. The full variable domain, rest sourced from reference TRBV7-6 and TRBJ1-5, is GAGVSQSPRYKVTKRGQDVALRCDPISGHVSLYWYRQALGQGPEFLTYFNYEAQQDKSGLPNDRFSAERPEGSISTLTIQRTEQRDSAMYRCASSPAFGQPQHFGDGTRLSIL.

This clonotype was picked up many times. The CDR3 region has the DNA TGTGCCATCAGGGGGACAGGGGGAGAAGATACGCAGTATTTT. It encodes CAIRGTGGEDTQYF. The chain carries TRBV10-3 and TRBJ2-3, with TRBD1 identical over 11 bases. The junction had 4 bases not matched to a gene; V was cut back by 6 bases and J by 5 bases. The CDR3 length is 14 residues. Germline CDR1 ENHRY, CDR2 SYGVKD.

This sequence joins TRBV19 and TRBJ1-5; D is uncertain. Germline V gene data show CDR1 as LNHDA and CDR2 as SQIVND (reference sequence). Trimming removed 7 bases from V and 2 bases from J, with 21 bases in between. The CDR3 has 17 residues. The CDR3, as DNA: TGTGCCAGTATCAGACAACCCGGGGTAATAGGCAATCAGCCCCAGCATTTT. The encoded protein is CASIRQPGVIGNQPQHF. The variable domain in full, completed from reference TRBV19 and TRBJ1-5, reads DGGITQSPKYLFRKEGQNVTLSCEQNLNHDAMYWYRQDPGQGLRLIYYSQIVNDFQKGDIAEGYSVSREKKESFPLTVTSAQKNPTAFYLCASIRQPGVIGNQPQHFGDGTRLSIL.

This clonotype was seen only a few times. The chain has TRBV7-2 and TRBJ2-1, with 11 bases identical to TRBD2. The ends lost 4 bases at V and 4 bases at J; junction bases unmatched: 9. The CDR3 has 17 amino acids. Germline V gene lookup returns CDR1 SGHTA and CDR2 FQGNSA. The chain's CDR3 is CASSWGGSGGAYNEQFF. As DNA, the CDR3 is TGTGCCAGCAGCTGGGGAGGTAGCGGGGGGGCTTACAATGAGCAGTTCTTC.

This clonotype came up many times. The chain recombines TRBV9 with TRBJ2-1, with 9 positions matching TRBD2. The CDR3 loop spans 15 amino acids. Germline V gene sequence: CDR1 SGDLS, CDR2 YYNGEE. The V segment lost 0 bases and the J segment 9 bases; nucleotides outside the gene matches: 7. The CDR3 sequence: CASSVGASGEAEQFF. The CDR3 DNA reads TGTGCCAGCAGCGTAGGGGCTAGCGGGGAGGCTGAGCAGTTCTTC.

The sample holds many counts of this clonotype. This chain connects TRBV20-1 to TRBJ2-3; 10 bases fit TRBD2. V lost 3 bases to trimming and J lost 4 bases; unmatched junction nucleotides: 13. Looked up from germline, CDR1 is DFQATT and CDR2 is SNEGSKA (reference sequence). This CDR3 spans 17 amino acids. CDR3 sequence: CSASPSGGADPADTQYF. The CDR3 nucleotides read TGCAGTGCTAGCCCCAGCGGGGGGGCCGACCCGGCAGATACGCAGTATTTT.

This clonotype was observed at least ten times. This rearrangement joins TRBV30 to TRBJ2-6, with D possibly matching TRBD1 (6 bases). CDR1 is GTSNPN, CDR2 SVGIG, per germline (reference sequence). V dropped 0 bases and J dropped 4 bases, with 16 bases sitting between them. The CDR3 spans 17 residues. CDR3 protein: CAWSVQQGWRGANVLTF. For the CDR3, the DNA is TGTGCCTGGAGTGTACAGCAGGGGTGGAGGGGGGCCAACGTCCTGACTTTC.